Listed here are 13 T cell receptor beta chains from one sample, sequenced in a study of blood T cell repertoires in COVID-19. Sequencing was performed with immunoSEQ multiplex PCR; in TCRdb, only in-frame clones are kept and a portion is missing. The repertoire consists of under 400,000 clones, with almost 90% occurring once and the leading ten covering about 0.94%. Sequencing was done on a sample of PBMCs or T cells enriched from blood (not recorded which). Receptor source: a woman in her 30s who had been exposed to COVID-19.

The CDR3 coding sequence is TGTGCCAGCAGCCGTTCCGGGACTATCCACAATGAGCAGTTCTTC. Encoded protein: CASSRSGTIHNEQFF. The genes are TRBV3-1 (or the pseudogene TRBV3-2) and TRBJ2-1; 7 nucleotides align to TRBD2. V was pared by 4 bases and J by 5 bases, with 8 bases of the junction left unmatched. In germline, CDR1 is LGHDT, CDR2 YNNKEL (reference sequence). The CDR3 is made up of 15 amino acids.

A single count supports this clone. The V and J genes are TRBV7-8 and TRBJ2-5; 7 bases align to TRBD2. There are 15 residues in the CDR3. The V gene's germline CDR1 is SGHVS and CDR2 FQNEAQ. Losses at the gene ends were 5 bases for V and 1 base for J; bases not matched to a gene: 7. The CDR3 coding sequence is TGTGCCAGCAGCCCTTGGGGGGGGATCCAAGAGACCCAGTACTTC. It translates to CASSPWGGIQETQYF.

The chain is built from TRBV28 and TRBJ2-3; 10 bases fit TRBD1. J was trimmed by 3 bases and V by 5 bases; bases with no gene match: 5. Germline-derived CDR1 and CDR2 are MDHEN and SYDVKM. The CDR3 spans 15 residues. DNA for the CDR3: TGTGCCAGCAGTGCCGACAGGGGGCTAACAGATACGCAGTATTTT. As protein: CASSADRGLTDTQYF.

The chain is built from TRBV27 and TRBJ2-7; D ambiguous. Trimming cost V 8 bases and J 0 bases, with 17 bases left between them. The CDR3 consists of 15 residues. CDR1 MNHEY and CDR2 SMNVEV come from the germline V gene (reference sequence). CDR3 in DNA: TGTGCCAGCTATAACCTTGTGGGCAGCTCCTACGAGCAGTACTTC. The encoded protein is CASYNLVGSSYEQYF.

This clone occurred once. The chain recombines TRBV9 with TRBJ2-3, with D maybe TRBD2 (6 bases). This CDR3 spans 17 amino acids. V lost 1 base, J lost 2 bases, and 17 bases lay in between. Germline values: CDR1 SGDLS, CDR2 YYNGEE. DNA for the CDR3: TGTGCCAGCAGCGTACCACGGGCGGAGGGCGCCACAGATACGCAGTATTTT. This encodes CASSVPRAEGATDTQYF. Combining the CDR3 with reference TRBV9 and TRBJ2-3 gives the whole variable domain DSGVTQTPKHLITATGQRVTLRCSPRSGDLSVYWYQQSLDQGLQFLIQYYNGEERAKGNILERFSAQQFPDLHSELNLSSLELGDSALYFCASSVPRAEGATDTQYFGPGTRLTVL.

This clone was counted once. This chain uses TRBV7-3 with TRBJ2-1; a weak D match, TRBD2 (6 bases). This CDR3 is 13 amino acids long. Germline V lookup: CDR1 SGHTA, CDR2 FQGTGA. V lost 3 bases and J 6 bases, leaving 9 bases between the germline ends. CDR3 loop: CASSFRGGNEQFF. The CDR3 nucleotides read TGTGCCAGCAGCTTCCGGGGAGGCAATGAGCAGTTCTTC. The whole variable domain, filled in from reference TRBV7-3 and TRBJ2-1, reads GAGVSQTPSNKVTEKGKYVELRCDPISGHTALYWYRQSLGQGPEFLIYFQGTGAADDSGLPNDRFFAVRPEGSVSTLKIQRTERGDSAVYLCASSFRGGNEQFFGPGTRLTVL.

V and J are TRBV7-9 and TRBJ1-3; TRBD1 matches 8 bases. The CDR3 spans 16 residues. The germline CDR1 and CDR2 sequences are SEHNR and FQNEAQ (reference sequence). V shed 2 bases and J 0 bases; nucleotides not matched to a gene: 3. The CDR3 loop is CASSLRQGSSGNTIYF. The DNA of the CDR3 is TGTGCCAGCAGCTTAAGACAGGGGAGCTCTGGAAACACCATATATTTT.

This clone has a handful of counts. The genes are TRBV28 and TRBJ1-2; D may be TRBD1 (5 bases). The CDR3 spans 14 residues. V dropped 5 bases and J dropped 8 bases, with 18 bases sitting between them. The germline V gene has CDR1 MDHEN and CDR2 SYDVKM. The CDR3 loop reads CASSHPQGLYGYTF. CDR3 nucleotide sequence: TGTGCCAGCAGTCATCCTCAGGGTCTCTACGGCTACACCTTC.

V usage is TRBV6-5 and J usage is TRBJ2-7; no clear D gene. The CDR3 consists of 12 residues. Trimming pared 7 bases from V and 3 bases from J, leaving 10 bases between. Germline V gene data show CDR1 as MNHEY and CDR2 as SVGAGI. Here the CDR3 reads CASTPPGYEQYF. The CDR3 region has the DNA TGTGCCAGCACCCCGCCGGGCTACGAGCAGTACTTC.

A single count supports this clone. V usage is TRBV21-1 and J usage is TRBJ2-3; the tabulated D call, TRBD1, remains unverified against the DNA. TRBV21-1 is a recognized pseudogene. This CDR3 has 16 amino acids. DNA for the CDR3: TGTGCCAGCAGCAATCCGGATAGACAGGGTAGGTATACGCAGTATTTT. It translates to CASSNPDRQGRYTQYF.

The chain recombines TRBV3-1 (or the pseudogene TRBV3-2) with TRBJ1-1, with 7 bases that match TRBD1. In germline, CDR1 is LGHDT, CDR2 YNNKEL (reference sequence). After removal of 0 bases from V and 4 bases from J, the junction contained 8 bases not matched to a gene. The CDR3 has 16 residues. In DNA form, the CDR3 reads TGTGCCAGCAGCCAAGATAGGGAGACAGGGACCACTGAAGCTTTCTTT. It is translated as CASSQDRETGTTEAFF.

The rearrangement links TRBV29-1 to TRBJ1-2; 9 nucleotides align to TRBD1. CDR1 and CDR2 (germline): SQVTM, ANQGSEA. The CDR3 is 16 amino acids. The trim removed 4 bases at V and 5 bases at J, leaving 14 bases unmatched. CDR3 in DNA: TGCAGCGTTGTTGGGGCCGGGACAGGGATAGTTTATGGCTACACCTTC. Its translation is CSVVGAGTGIVYGYTF.

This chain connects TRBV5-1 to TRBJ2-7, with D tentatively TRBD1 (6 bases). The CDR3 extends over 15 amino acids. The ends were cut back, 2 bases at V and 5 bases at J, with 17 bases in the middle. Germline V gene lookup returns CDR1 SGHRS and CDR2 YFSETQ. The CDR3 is CASSFTGNFRDEQYF. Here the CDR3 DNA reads TGCGCCAGCAGCTTCACAGGGAATTTTCGCGACGAGCAGTACTTC.